This is a list of T cell receptor beta chains from one sample in a study of cytomegalovirus exposure and HLA in healthy donors. The data were produced by immunoSEQ multiplex PCR, yet TCRdb's version contains in-frame clones alone and is incomplete. The table records 100,000 to 150,000 clones, 75% to 90% of them present only once. The sample comprised PBMCs. These receptors originate from a woman younger than 30 in good health and CMV-seronegative. Both conserved end residues are part of each CDR3. D genes are given only for firm matches. Size is omitted from some rows. Given values are once, few, many or a class for expanded clones.

>TRBJ2-1|.|TRBV12-5|.
CASGLVSLRSTDEQFF
TGTGCTAGTGGTTTGGTAAGCCTGAGATCAACGGATGAGCAGTTCTTC
>TRBJ1-4|.|TRBV7-2|TRBD1
CASSDIGTVDEKLFF
TGTGCCAGCAGCGACATCGGGACAGTCGATGAAAAACTGTTTTTT
>TRBJ1-2|.|TRBV10-3|.
CAIRPGLEANYGYTF
TGTGCCATCAGGCCAGGGCTGGAAGCTAACTATGGCTACACCTTC
>TRBJ1-2|.|TRBV5-1|TRBD1
CASSPMTGDGYTF
TGCGCCAGCAGCCCCATGACAGGGGACGGCTACACCTTC
>TRBJ1-1|.|TRBV11-2|TRBD1
CASSLGQGSEAFF
TGTGCCAGCAGCTTGGGACAGGGCTCTGAAGCTTTCTTT
>TRBJ1-1|.|TRBV28|.
CASSLGRQVNTEAFF
TGTGCCAGCAGTTTAGGTCGGCAGGTGAACACTGAAGCTTTCTTT
>TRBJ1-6|.|TRBV30|.
CAWRSVAGSPLHF
TGTGCCTGGAGATCGGTGGCGGGATCACCCCTCCACTTT
>TRBJ1-2|few|TRBV10-1|.
CASIKRVYGYTF
TGCGCCAGCATCAAACGGGTATATGGCTACACCTTC
>TRBJ1-2|.|TRBV5-4|.
CASSVLVDYGYTF
TGTGCCAGCAGCGTCCTAGTCGACTATGGCTACACCTTC
>TRBJ1-1|.|TRBV6-1|.
CASSVEYLHTEAFF
TGTGCCAGCAGTGTGGAGTATCTTCACACTGAAGCTTTCTTT
>TRBJ2-7|.|TRBV7-2|TRBD2
CASNHRDYHEQYF
TGTGCCAGCAATCACCGGGACTACCACGAGCAGTACTTC
>TRBJ1-5|.|TRBV28|TRBD1
CASRRDRDQGQPQHF
TGTGCCAGCAGACGAGACAGGGATCAAGGTCAGCCCCAGCATTTT
>TRBJ2-7|.|TRBV30|TRBD1
CAWRRGQGMDEQYF
TGTGCCTGGAGACGGGGACAGGGAATGGACGAGCAGTACTTC
>TRBJ1-2|.|TRBV5-6|TRBD1
CASSLDWDRGLSGYTF
TGTGCCAGCAGCTTGGATTGGGACAGGGGTTTGTCTGGCTACACCTTC
>TRBJ1-5|.|TRBV19|.
CASSLGSMEPQHF
TGTGCCAGTAGTTTAGGGAGTATGGAGCCCCAGCATTTT
>TRBJ1-1|.|TRBV5-1|.
CASSLEGLNTEAFF
TGCGCCAGCAGCTTGGAGGGGCTGAACACTGAAGCTTTCTTT
>TRBJ2-7|once|TRBV7-2|.
CASSPERSSYEQYF
TGTGCCAGCAGCCCGGAGAGGAGCTCCTACGAGCAGTACTTC
>TRBJ2-2|few|TRBV5-1|.
CASSFPRTSEELFF
TGCGCCAGCAGCTTCCCCAGGACTTCGGAAGAGCTGTTTTTT
>TRBJ2-6|.|TRBV28|.
CASFSHPLTGANVLTF
TGTGCCAGCTTCTCGCACCCCCTAACCGGGGCCAACGTCCTGACTTTC
>TRBJ2-3|.|TRBV5-1|TRBD2
CASSAGTSGIADTQYF
TGCGCCAGCAGCGCGGGGACTAGCGGGATTGCAGATACGCAGTATTTT
>TRBJ1-2|.|TRBV19|TRBD1
CASSARTGYGYTF
TGTGCCAGTAGTGCCCGGACAGGCTATGGCTACACCTTC
>TRBJ2-1|.|TRBV11-3|.
CASSSSYPQRDEQFF
TGTGCCAGCAGCTCGTCCTACCCCCAACGGGATGAGCAGTTCTTC
>TRBJ2-4|.|TRBV5-6|.
CASSPPKGQGKNIQYF
TGTGCCAGCAGCCCACCTAAAGGGCAGGGAAAAAACATTCAGTACTTC
>TRBJ2-2|once|TRBV7-6|.
CASRPSGLNTGELFF
TGTGCCAGCAGACCAAGCGGCTTGAACACCGGGGAGCTGTTTTTT
>TRBJ1-3|.|TRBV9|TRBD1
CASSVEQGFAGNTIYF
TGTGCCAGCAGCGTCGAACAGGGGTTTGCGGGAAACACCATATATTTT
>TRBJ1-1|.|TRBV28|.
CASSLWAGEAFF
TGTGCCAGCAGTTTATGGGCGGGAGAAGCTTTCTTT
>TRBJ2-1|.|TRBV28|TRBD1
CASPPTGTGYNEQFF
TGTGCCAGCCCCCCGACCGGGACAGGCTACAATGAGCAGTTCTTC
>TRBJ2-7|.|TRBV28|TRBD1
CASTLDRGSSYEQYF
TGTGCCAGCACTTTGGACAGGGGTTCCTCCTACGAGCAGTACTTC
>TRBJ1-1|few|TRBV29-1|.
CSVEGGVGTEAFF
TGCAGCGTTGAGGGCGGGGTGGGCACTGAAGCTTTCTTT
>TRBJ2-3|.|TRBV27|TRBD2
CASSHPGTSSADTQYF
TGTGCCAGCTCCCATCCCGGGACTAGCAGCGCAGATACGCAGTATTTT
>TRBJ1-6|.|TRBV27|.
CASSLPGPSVNSPLHF
TGTGCCAGCAGTCTCCCGGGTCCTTCCGTTAATTCACCCCTCCACTTT
>TRBJ1-3|.|TRBV6-1|.
CASSEAQGGNTIYF
TGTGCCAGCAGTGAAGCTCAGGGGGGAAACACCATATATTTT
>TRBJ1-4|.|TRBV19|.
CASRQGQEKLFF
TGTGCCAGTAGACAGGGTCAAGAAAAACTGTTTTTT
>TRBJ1-5|few|TRBV7-6|TRBD1
CASSVGTGNQPQHF
TGTGCCAGCAGCGTAGGGACAGGCAATCAGCCCCAGCATTTT
>TRBJ1-1|.|TRBV6-5|TRBD1
CASSLDRGENTEAFF
TGTGCCAGCAGCCTGGACAGGGGGGAAAACACTGAAGCTTTCTTT
>TRBJ1-2|.|TRBV27|TRBD1
CASSHTTTTGSNYGYTF
TGTGCCAGCAGCCACACCACCACGACAGGGTCTAACTATGGCTACACCTTC